This T cell receptor beta chain came from a study of T cell responses to AZD1222 COVID-19 vaccine. General study points: Most donors were white British, females outnumbered males, and clonal diversity was possibly underestimated.

Here immunoSEQ multiplex PCR was the method, and the copy in TCRdb shows in-frame clones only, minus some. The sample shows about 82,000 clones, 80% to 90% of them seen only once. Comment on this clone: Its antigen is as yet unknown.

This clonotype was sampled from an adult who received the AZD1222 COVID-19 vaccine. The sequences come from peripheral blood, collected 28 days after the second AZD1222 dose.

The CDR3 nucleotides are TGTGCCAGCAGCAACGGGGACCGCTACGAGCAGTACTTC. As protein: CASSNGDRYEQYF. This chain connects TRBV9 to TRBJ2-7, with D perhaps being TRBD1 or TRBD2 (5 bases each). The germline gives CDR1 SGDLS, CDR2 YYNGEE. This CDR3 comprises 13 residues. Trimming removed 4 bases from V and 3 bases from J, with 11 bases in between. Full variable domain (missing parts from reference TRBV9 and TRBJ2-7): DSGVTQTPKHLITATGQRVTLRCSPRSGDLSVYWYQQSLDQGLQFLIQYYNGEERAKGNILERFSAQQFPDLHSELNLSSLELGDSALYFCASSNGDRYEQYFGPGTRLTVT.